A selection of T cell receptor beta chains follows, all from one sample in a study of T cells in Graves' hyperthyroidism and ophthalmopathy. TCRdb passed the multiplex PCR reads through MiXCR, listing each CDR3 protein once. The table includes 500,000 to 650,000 distinct CDR3 sequences, more than 12% detected once. Specimen: blood. These TCRs come from a woman between 50 and 59 years old with Graves' ophthalmopathy. CDR3s include the opening cysteine and the closing phenylalanine or tryptophan. D genes are given only for firm matches. Some rows have no size entry. The others give once, few or many, or a class for an expanded clone.

CDR3nt	CDR3aa	v_gene	j_gene	d_gene	abundance
TGTGCCAGCAGCTTGTATAGCGGGGGCCCCGCTTCCTACGAGCAGTACTTC	CASSLYSGGPASYEQYF	TRBV7-9	TRBJ2-7	TRBD2	-
TGTGCCAGCAGTTACGGAGTATTTGGCAGACCTAGCAATCAGCCCCAGCATTTT	CASSYGVFGRPSNQPQHF	TRBV6-2/TRBV6-3	TRBJ1-5	-	few
TGTGCCAGCAGTGAAAGGGGACAGGGAGATACGCAGTATTTT	CASSERGQGDTQYF	TRBV25-1	TRBJ2-3	TRBD1	-
TGTGCCAGCAGCGTAGTACCCCAAGGGAATGAGCAGTTCTTC	CASSVVPQGNEQFF	TRBV9	TRBJ2-1	-	many
TGTGCCACCAGTGAGAGGACCACGAGCTCCTACAATGAGCAGTTCTTC	CATSERTTSSYNEQFF	TRBV24-1	TRBJ2-1	-	-
TGTGCCAGCAGCCAAGATCGAGGACTAGACTCTGACTACGAGCAGTACTTC	CASSQDRGLDSDYEQYF	TRBV14	TRBJ2-7	TRBD2	many
TGCAGTGCTAGTTCCCTATATAGCGGGAGGGACACCGGGGAGCTGTTTTTT	CSASSLYSGRDTGELFF	TRBV20-1	TRBJ2-2	TRBD2	many
TGCAGTGCTAGAGTTACGACAGTACAAGAGACCCAGTACTTC	CSARVTTVQETQYF	TRBV20-1	TRBJ2-5	-	-
TGCGCCAGCAGCAGGGCCCAGGGGAAGAACGATGGCTACACCTTC	CASSRAQGKNDGYTF	TRBV5-1	TRBJ1-2	-	-
TGTGCCAGCAGTCCGGCGGACAGAGAGCAGTACTTC	CASSPADREQYF	TRBV12-3/TRBV12-4	TRBJ2-7	-	-
TGTGCCAGCAGCTTTATTAGCGCTCATCAACAGGGATACGAGCAGTACTTC	CASSFISAHQQGYEQYF	TRBV7-2	TRBJ2-7	-	many
TGTGCCACCAGTGATTCAGGGAAATACGAGCAGTACTTC	CATSDSGKYEQYF	TRBV24-1	TRBJ2-7	-	many
TGTGCCAGCAGACTAGCGGGAGGGCCTGGGGAGACCCAGTACTTC	CASRLAGGPGETQYF	TRBV5-6	TRBJ2-5	TRBD2	few
TGCAGTGCTACCCCCGGCGGGGGATACTACGAGCAGTACTTC	CSATPGGGYYEQYF	TRBV20-1	TRBJ2-7	TRBD2	many
TGTGCCAGCAGTTTACCCGTCGGCTCGGGCTACGAGCAGTACTTC	CASSLPVGSGYEQYF	TRBV28	TRBJ2-7	-	many
TGTGCCAGCAGTTATAGTGGGACTAGCGTCTATGAGCAGTTCTTC	CASSYSGTSVYEQFF	TRBV6-2/TRBV6-3	TRBJ2-1	TRBD2	-
TGTGCTAGTGGTTGGGGACAGGGGGCCGCCGGGGAGCTGTTTTTT	CASGWGQGAAGELFF	TRBV12-5	TRBJ2-2	TRBD1	-
TGTGCCAGTAGTATTCGGCAGGACTATGGCTACACCTTC	CASSIRQDYGYTF	TRBV19	TRBJ1-2	-	few